These 32 T cell receptor beta chains were sequenced from one sample in a study of blood T cell repertoires in COVID-19. Only in-frame clones appear in the TCRdb table, and some are missing; sequencing was by immunoSEQ multiplex PCR. The data hold 150,000 to 200,000 clones, with about 86% observed a single time. The material sequenced was peripheral blood. These receptors came from a woman aged 18 to 35 who had recovered from COVID-19.

The chain uses TRBV25-1 and TRBJ1-3; possibly TRBD1 for D (6 bases). This CDR3 has 14 amino acids. V was pared by 2 bases and J by 2 bases, with 7 bases between. Germline CDR1 is MGHDK and CDR2 is SYGVNS. The CDR3 loop reads CASSETGTGNTIYF. CDR3 nucleotide sequence: TGTGCCAGCAGTGAAACAGGGACTGGAAACACCATATATTTT.

The chain couples TRBV29-1 to TRBJ2-3; 10 bases are shared with TRBD1. There are 13 residues in the CDR3. The J segment lost 3 bases and the V segment lost 7 bases, leaving 4 bases of the junction unmatched. Germline V gives CDR1 SQVTM, CDR2 ANQGSEA. Written as DNA, the CDR3 is TGCAGCGCCCCGGGACAGGGGACAGATACGCAGTATTTT. This encodes CSAPGQGTDTQYF.

The V gene is TRBV4-2, the J gene TRBJ1-2; D uncertain. This CDR3 contains 15 residues. Trimming shortened V by 4 bases and J by 4 bases, and 16 bases separated the two germline ends. Germline CDR1 LGHNA, CDR2 YNFKEQ. The CDR3 sequence is CASSPRVSLAYGYTF. As DNA, the CDR3 is TGTGCCAGCAGCCCCCGGGTAAGCCTGGCCTATGGCTACACCTTC.

The table lists this clone with a few counts. Within the sample, other DNA sequences also encode this same CDR3. The chain carries TRBV6-2 or TRBV6-3 and TRBJ1-2; a weak D match, TRBD1 (5 bases). Trimming took off 2 bases at V and 8 bases at J, with 6 bases between the two ends. Germline lookup yields CDR1 MNHEY and CDR2 SVGEGT. This CDR3 has 11 residues. CDR3 nucleotide sequence: TGTGCCAGCAGTTACAGGGGCGGCTACACCTTC. It specifies CASSYRGGYTF.

The rearrangement links TRBV2 to TRBJ2-2, with D possibly being TRBD2 (6 bases). Germline loops: CDR1 SNHLY, CDR2 FYNNEI. The CDR3 is 16 amino acids. The V end lost 4 bases, the J end lost 1 base, and 13 bases lay between the germline ends. The CDR3 DNA sequence: TGTGCCAGCAGTGCCCCCTTGGGGGGGAACACCGGGGAGCTGTTTTTT. It translates to CASSAPLGGNTGELFF.

V gene TRBV18 combines with J gene TRBJ1-5, with 7 bases identical to TRBD1. The CDR3 has 14 amino acids. Germline CDR1 reads KGHSH; CDR2 reads LQKENI. Germline trimming cut 6 bases from V and 5 bases from J; bases unmatched to any gene: 7. The CDR3 DNA reads as TGTGCCAGCTCGATTGGGACAGCTCATCAGCCCCAGCATTTT. Protein: CASSIGTAHQPQHF.

V usage is TRBV6-6 and J usage is TRBJ2-3; D is perhaps TRBD2 (5 bases). From germline, CDR1 is MNHNY and CDR2 SVGAGI (reference sequence). V was pared by 5 bases and J by 5 bases, with 14 bases between. This CDR3 comprises 14 residues. The CDR3 coding sequence is TGTGCCAGCAGTGCATCGCGGGTTAGAGATACGCAGTATTTT. It specifies CASSASRVRDTQYF.

The rearrangement uses TRBV3-1 (or the pseudogene TRBV3-2) and TRBJ1-4; no reliable D call. Trimming stripped 0 bases from V and 4 bases from J, with 15 bases between. Germline CDR1 LGHDT, CDR2 YNNKEL (reference sequence). The CDR3 has 17 amino acids. Here the CDR3 DNA reads TGTGCCAGCAGCCAAGATCCTTCCACAGCCATTAATGAAAAACTGTTTTTT. Translated, it gives CASSQDPSTAINEKLFF.

The chain joins TRBV12-3 or TRBV12-4 to TRBJ1-1; D not resolved. With 4 bases removed from V and 1 base from J, the gap between germline ends came to 7 bases. This CDR3 has 13 amino acids. The DNA for the CDR3 is TGTGCCAGCAGTTCTCTACCGAACACTGAAGCTTTCTTT. This translates into CASSSLPNTEAFF.

V gene TRBV7-6 combines with J gene TRBJ2-7, with D possibly matching TRBD1 (6 bases). The germline V and J ends were trimmed by 1 base and 0 bases, with 13 bases remaining between them. CDR1 is SGHVS, CDR2 FNYEAQ, per germline. This CDR3 spans 16 amino acids. The CDR3 DNA sequence: TGTGCCAGCAGCTTAGGGGGGCAGGCGAGCTCCTACGAGCAGTACTTC. Protein sequence: CASSLGGQASSYEQYF. Filled out from reference TRBV7-6 and TRBJ2-7, the complete variable domain reads GAGVSQSPRYKVTKRGQDVALRCDPISGHVSLYWYRQALGQGPEFLTYFNYEAQQDKSGLPNDRFSAERPEGSISTLTIQRTEQRDSAMYRCASSLGGQASSYEQYFGPGTRLTVT.

This chain connects TRBV4-1 to TRBJ1-1, with 9 bases aligning to TRBD1. Germline V gives CDR1 MGHRA, CDR2 YSYEKL. J was trimmed by 5 bases and V by 1 base; bases with no gene match: 2. The CDR3 covers 14 residues. Written as DNA, the CDR3 is TGCGCCAGCAGCCAAGGACAGGGGGAGACTGAAGCTTTCTTT. This sequence encodes CASSQGQGETEAFF.

The chain couples TRBV28 to TRBJ1-4, with 11 positions matching TRBD1. The CDR3 runs 15 residues. The junction had 7 bases not matched to a gene; V was cut back by 6 bases and J by 7 bases. Germline V CDR1 and CDR2: MDHEN, SYDVKM. In DNA form, the CDR3 reads TGTGCCAGCAGCGAACGGACAGGGGGCACTGAAAAACTGTTTTTT. Amino acids: CASSERTGGTEKLFF.

This clone has just a few counts. The chain joins TRBV28 to TRBJ1-1; no clear D gene. The CDR3 has 15 residues. Trimming cost V 1 base and J 0 bases, with 9 bases left between them. Per germline, CDR1 MDHEN and CDR2 SYDVKM. The CDR3 here is CASSLFNSLNTEAFF. For the CDR3, the DNA is TGTGCCAGCAGTTTATTTAACAGCCTGAACACTGAAGCTTTCTTT.

This chain uses TRBV4-3 with TRBJ1-1; TRBD1 aligns across 9 bases. Per the germline V gene, CDR1 is LGHNA and CDR2 is YSLEER. V dropped 4 bases and J dropped 4; count of bases not matched to a gene: 10. CDR3 length: 16 residues. In DNA form, the CDR3 reads TGCGCCAGCAGCCCGACCTTCCACAGGGGGCCCACTGAAGCTTTCTTT. Its protein is CASSPTFHRGPTEAFF.

This sequence joins TRBV19 and TRBJ2-5; D possibly corresponds to TRBD2 (6 bases). CDR1 is LNHDA, CDR2 SQIVND, per germline (reference sequence). The CDR3 is 15 residues long. Trimming removed 4 bases at V and 2 bases at J, with 14 bases between. In DNA, the CDR3 is TGTGCCAGTAGTACCGCTCCCGGGACTCAAGAGACCCAGTACTTC. Amino acid sequence: CASSTAPGTQETQYF.

The chain's CDR3 is CASSEGLVVYNEQFF. The DNA for the CDR3 is TGTGCCAGCAGTGAAGGACTAGTCGTCTACAATGAGCAGTTCTTC. V and J are TRBV6-1 and TRBJ2-1, with TRBD2 as a possible D gene (6 bases). This CDR3 region has 15 residues. Germline CDR1 is MNHNS and CDR2 is SASEGT. Trimming cost V 1 base and J 3 bases, with 10 bases left between them.

The J gene is TRBJ1-4, the V gene TRBV7-9; no clear D gene. Trimming took off 5 bases at V and 7 bases at J, with 17 bases between the two ends. CDR3 length: 15 amino acids. Germline CDR1 is SEHNR and CDR2 is FQNEAQ (reference sequence). CDR3: CASSPDPAEGEKLFF. The CDR3 region has the DNA TGTGCCAGCAGCCCCGACCCGGCGGAGGGTGAAAAACTGTTTTTT.

V and J are TRBV6-6 and TRBJ1-1; D call uncertain. Germline V lookup: CDR1 MNHNY, CDR2 SVGAGI (reference sequence). The CDR3 contains 13 residues. Trimming stripped 2 bases from V and 4 bases from J, with 8 bases between. For the CDR3, the DNA is TGTGCCAGCAGTTACCAGACGGGCACTGAAGCTTTCTTT. It specifies CASSYQTGTEAFF.

The CDR3: CASSVGGGENEQYF. The CDR3 DNA sequence: TGTGCCAGCAGCGTAGGCGGGGGAGAGAACGAGCAGTACTTC. The V and J genes are TRBV9 and TRBJ2-7; TRBD2 matches at 7 bases. Germline V CDR1 and CDR2: SGDLS, YYNGEE. This CDR3 is 14 amino acids long. The ends lost 0 bases at V and 5 bases at J; junction bases unmatched: 5.

This clone was detected only once. This chain joins TRBV3-1 (or the pseudogene TRBV3-2) and TRBJ2-1, with 7 bases that match TRBD1. The CDR3 is 15 residues long. CDR1 is LGHDT and CDR2 is YNNKEL in the germline V gene (reference sequence). The V segment lost 4 bases and the J segment 0 bases; nucleotides outside the gene matches: 3. The CDR3: CASSREGASYNEQFF. The CDR3 DNA follows: TGTGCCAGCAGCCGTGAGGGGGCCTCCTACAATGAGCAGTTCTTC.

V usage is TRBV12-3 or TRBV12-4 and J usage is TRBJ2-7; TRBD1 is a possible D gene (6 bases). V lost 6 bases and J 6 bases, leaving 12 bases between the germline ends. This CDR3 contains 12 residues. CDR3 protein: CASRATGFEQYF. The CDR3 coding sequence is TGTGCCAGCAGGGCCACAGGGTTCGAGCAGTACTTC.

This sequence joins TRBV2 and TRBJ2-3; TRBD2 agrees at 8 bases. The V gene's germline CDR1 is SNHLY and CDR2 FYNNEI. V was pared by 4 bases and J by 1 base, with 4 bases of the junction left unmatched. The CDR3 spans 15 residues. The CDR3 DNA is TGTGCCAGCAGTGCGGACGGGAGGGGCACAGATACGCAGTATTTT. The encoded protein is CASSADGRGTDTQYF.

J is TRBJ1-6 and V is TRBV21-1; the table's D call of TRBD1 was not tested on the DNA. TRBV21-1 is listed as a pseudogene. The CDR3 extends over 18 amino acids. The CDR3: CASRPAGSSGGNNSPLHF. The DNA for the CDR3 is TGTGCCAGCAGACCCGCCGGCAGTTCAGGGGGGAATAATTCACCCCTCCACTTT.

This clone was observed once. The gene calls are TRBV7-9 and TRBJ2-1, with 12 bases matching TRBD2. The germline gives CDR1 SEHNR, CDR2 FQNEAQ (reference sequence). The CDR3 length is 14 residues. Trimming removed 5 bases from V and 8 bases from J; junction bases left unmatched: 4. The DNA for the CDR3 is TGTGCCAGCAGCCCTAGCGGGAGGGGGTATGAGCAGTTCTTC. Protein product: CASSPSGRGYEQFF.

V and J are TRBV12-3 or TRBV12-4 and TRBJ1-1; D is unclear. The CDR3 covers 12 residues. Trimming shortened V by 3 bases and J by 8 bases, and 10 bases separated the two germline ends. CDR3 residues: CASSFEGYEAFF. The CDR3 DNA reads TGTGCCAGCAGTTTTGAGGGATACGAAGCTTTCTTT.

The chain links TRBV18 to TRBJ2-7; 11 bases are shared with TRBD2. This CDR3 spans 15 amino acids. Germline loops: CDR1 KGHSH, CDR2 LQKENI. V was clipped by 3 bases and J by 3 bases; unmatched bases: 4. This CDR3 is CASSPTSGRYYEQYV. The CDR3, as DNA: TGTGCCAGCTCACCTACTAGCGGGAGATACTACGAGCAGTACGTC.

V is TRBV6-2 or TRBV6-3 and J is TRBJ2-1; TRBD2 aligns across 12 bases. Trimming cost V 0 bases and J 4 bases; bases outside gene matches: 10. The CDR3 has 19 residues. CDR1 and CDR2 (germline): MNHEY, SVGEGT. Here the CDR3 reads CASSYSSLAGGLVYNEQFF. The CDR3 DNA sequence: TGTGCCAGCAGTTACTCTTCGCTAGCGGGAGGGTTAGTGTACAATGAGCAGTTCTTC.

The chain uses TRBV25-1 and TRBJ2-1, with TRBD2 identical over 10 bases. Trimming took 5 bases from V and 4 from J; bases not matched to a gene: 2. The CDR3 is 14 amino acids. Per germline, CDR1 MGHDK and CDR2 SYGVNS. This CDR3 is CASSNSGGYNEQFF. The CDR3 DNA is TGTGCCAGCAGTAATAGCGGGGGGTACAATGAGCAGTTCTTC.

Only one count was recorded for this clone. The chain couples TRBV7-3 to TRBJ2-2; D not resolved. The CDR3 contains 12 residues. Germline-derived CDR1 and CDR2 are SGHTA and FQGTGA. Between the trimmed V and J ends, which lost 8 bases and 1 base, there was a span of 5 bases. DNA of the CDR3: TGTGCCAGCTCCAGGAACACCGGGGAGCTGTTTTTT. Its protein is CASSRNTGELFF.

The chain is built from TRBV5-1 and TRBJ2-5; D is ambiguous. The V end lost 5 bases, the J end lost 2 bases, and 4 bases lay between the germline ends. This CDR3 contains 11 residues. CDR1 SGHRS and CDR2 YFSETQ come from the germline V gene. The CDR3 protein is CASSSQETQYF. CDR3 nucleotide sequence: TGCGCCAGCAGTTCGCAAGAGACCCAGTACTTC. The full variable domain, with the rest looked up from reference TRBV5-1 and TRBJ2-5, is KAGVTQTPRYLIKTRGQQVTLSCSPISGHRSVSWYQQTPGQGLQFLFEYFSETQRNKGNFPGRFSGRQFSNSRSEMNVSTLELGDSALYLCASSSQETQYFGPGTRLLVL.

The chain recombines TRBV27 with TRBJ1-2; D uncertain. Trimming cost V 2 bases and J 5 bases, with 12 bases left between them. CDR1 and CDR2 (germline): MNHEY, SMNVEV (reference sequence). This CDR3 has 14 amino acids. The CDR3 DNA sequence: TGTGCCAGCAGTTTAACTTTCGCCCGATATGGCTACACCTTC. It codes for CASSLTFARYGYTF.

Here the CDR3 reads CATSSTGGGGELFF. For the CDR3, the DNA is TGTGCCACCAGCAGTACAGGGGGCGGCGGGGAGCTGTTTTTT. The chain links TRBV15 to TRBJ2-2, with 9 positions matching TRBD1. After removal of 3 bases from V and 7 bases from J, the junction contained 3 bases not matched to a gene. The CDR3 loop spans 14 amino acids. Per the germline V gene, CDR1 is LNHNV and CDR2 is YYDKDF (reference sequence).